This T cell receptor (beta chain) was recovered during a study of response to subunit inactivated influenza vaccine. Each CDR3 protein gets one entry after TCRdb re-called the RT-PCR reads with MiXCR. Of roughly 540,000 distinct CDR3 sequences listed, roughly 25% are singletons. V lost 2 bases to trimming and J lost 0 bases, with 4 bases between them. Germline V gene sequence: CDR1 MNHEY, CDR2 SVGEGT. CDR3 length equals 14 residues. This clonotype was picked up a small number of times. This same sample was also taken into another study, of T cells expressing NK-cell markers. That work adds: Production of TCR beta cDNA relied on 5'RACE template switching with UMIs. NKG2C+ dominant clonotype frequencies in 6 or 7 donors were roughly 1.0-7.0% of CD8+ T cells.

This TCR derives from a man in his forties or fifties who received an inactivated influenza vaccine. The chain has TRBV6-2 or TRBV6-3 and TRBJ2-2; no definite D call. The specimen comprised CD4+ T cells sorted from PBMCs, sampled about 12 days after vaccination. CDR3 nucleotides: TGTGCCAGCAGTTACCGGGCGAACACCGGGGAGCTGTTTTTT. Its translation is CASSYRANTGELFF.